This T cell receptor (beta chain) was obtained from a study of blood T cell repertoires in COVID-19. Some clones are missing from TCRdb's copy, which holds only in-frame ones; the method was immunoSEQ multiplex PCR. The sample lists hundreds of thousands of clones; about 70% were seen once. The ends were cut back, 7 bases at V and 3 bases at J, with 19 bases in the middle. Germline V gene sequence: CDR1 SGHRS, CDR2 YFSETQ. The CDR3 loop spans 15 amino acids. This TCR derives from a woman of 80 years or more with acute or convalescent COVID-19. Input material: peripheral blood. This chain links TRBV5-1 with TRBJ1-1; D is possibly TRBD1 (6 bases). CDR3 sequence: CASGYARQVDTEAFF. The CDR3 DNA reads TGCGCCAGCGGATACGCTCGACAGGTCGACACTGAAGCTTTCTTT.